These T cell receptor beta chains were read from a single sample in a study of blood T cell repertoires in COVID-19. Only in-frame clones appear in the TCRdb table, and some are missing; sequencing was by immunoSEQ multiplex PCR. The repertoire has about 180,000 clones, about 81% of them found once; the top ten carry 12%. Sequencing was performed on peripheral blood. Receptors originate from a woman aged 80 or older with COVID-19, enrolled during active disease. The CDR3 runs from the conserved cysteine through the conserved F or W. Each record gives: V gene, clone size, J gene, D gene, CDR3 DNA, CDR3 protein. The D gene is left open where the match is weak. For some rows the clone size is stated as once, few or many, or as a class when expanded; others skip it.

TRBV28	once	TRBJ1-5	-	TGTGCCAGCAGTTCCCCGAGGGACTTAGCCCAGCATTTT	CASSSPRDLAQHF
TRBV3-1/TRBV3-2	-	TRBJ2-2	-	TGTGCCAGCAGCCAAGTTTCGGGGTACACCGGGGAGCTGTTTTTT	CASSQVSGYTGELFF
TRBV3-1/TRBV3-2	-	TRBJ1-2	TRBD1	TGTGCCAGCAGCCAAGGGGCAGGGGGCTATGGCTACACCTTC	CASSQGAGGYGYTF
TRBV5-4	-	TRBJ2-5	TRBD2	TGTGCCAGCAGCTTTGTACTAGCGGGAGGTGTCCAAGAGACCCAGTACTTC	CASSFVLAGGVQETQYF
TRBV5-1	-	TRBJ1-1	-	TGCGCCAGCAGGGAGGGCCCTGAAGCTTTCTTT	CASREGPEAFF
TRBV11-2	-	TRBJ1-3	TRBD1	TGTGCCAGCAGCTGGACAGGGTCTGGAAACACCATATATTTT	CASSWTGSGNTIYF
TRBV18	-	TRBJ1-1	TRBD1	TGTGCCAGCTCACTAGCTGGACAGGGCGCTATGAACACTGAAGCTTTCTTT	CASSLAGQGAMNTEAFF
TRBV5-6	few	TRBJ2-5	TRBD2	TGTGCCAGCAGCTTGTGGGGACTAACAGTCGGAGAGACCCAGTACTTC	CASSLWGLTVGETQYF
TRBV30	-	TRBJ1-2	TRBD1	TGTGCCTGGAGGGACAGGGGCCAGGGAGGCTACACCTTC	CAWRDRGQGGYTF
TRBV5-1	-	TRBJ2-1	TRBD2	TGCGCCAGCAGCTGGGGACTAGCGGGTTCCTACAATGAGCAGTTCTTC	CASSWGLAGSYNEQFF
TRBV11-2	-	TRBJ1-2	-	TGTGCCAGCAGCCCCGGACAGAAACGTGGCTACACCTTC	CASSPGQKRGYTF
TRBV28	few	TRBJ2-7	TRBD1	TGTGCCAGCAGTCCGGGACAGGGGGAGGTCTACGAGCAGTACTTC	CASSPGQGEVYEQYF
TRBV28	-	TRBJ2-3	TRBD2	TGTGCCAGCAGGGGACTAGCGGGAGCAGATACGCAGTATTTT	CASRGLAGADTQYF
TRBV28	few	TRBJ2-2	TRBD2	TGTGCCAGCAGTTTATTACGGGAGGACACCGGGGAGCTGTTTTTT	CASSLLREDTGELFF
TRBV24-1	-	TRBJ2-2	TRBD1	TGTGCCACCTCGTCGGGACAGGGTGGTACCGGGGAGCTGTTTTTT	CATSSGQGGTGELFF
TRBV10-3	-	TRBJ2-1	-	TGTGCCACCACAGGGGGGGGCTCCTACAATGAGCAGTTCTTC	CATTGGGSYNEQFF
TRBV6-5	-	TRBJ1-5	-	TGTGCCAGCAGTTACGAGAGAAATCAGCCCCAGCATTTT	CASSYERNQPQHF
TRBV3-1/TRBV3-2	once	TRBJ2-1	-	TGTGCCAGCAGCCAGGTAGGAGGCTCATACAATGAGCAGTTCTTC	CASSQVGGSYNEQFF
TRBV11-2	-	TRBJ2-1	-	TGTGCCAGCAGCTGGGGGCGGACGGGAGGTCGGGAGCAGTTCTTC	CASSWGRTGGREQFF
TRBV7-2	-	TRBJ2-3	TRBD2	TGTGCCAGCAGCTTCCAGTGGACTAGCGGGGGAAAGGCGCAGTATTTT	CASSFQWTSGGKAQYF
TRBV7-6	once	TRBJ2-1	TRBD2	TGTGCCAGCAGCTCCCCGGGACTAGCGCCGTTCTTC	CASSSPGLAPFF
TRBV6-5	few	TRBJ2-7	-	TGTGCCAGCAAGCTACGGTGGGCTCCCTACGAGCAGTACTTC	CASKLRWAPYEQYF
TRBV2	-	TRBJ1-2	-	TGTGCCAGCAGTGAACAGGGGTATGGCTACACCTTC	CASSEQGYGYTF
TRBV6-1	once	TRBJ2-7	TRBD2	TGTGCCAGCAGTGATAGTACAAGGCTAGCGGGGGAGCAGTACTTC	CASSDSTRLAGEQYF
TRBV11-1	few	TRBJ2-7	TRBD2	TGTGCCAGCGCACTAGCGGGGCCCTACTACGAGCAGTACTTC	CASALAGPYYEQYF
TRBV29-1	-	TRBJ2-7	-	TGCAGCGTTTACGGGAGCTCCTACGAGCAGTACTTC	CSVYGSSYEQYF
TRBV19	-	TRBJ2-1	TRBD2	TGTGCCAGTAGTTTAACCGGGACTACAATTTACAATGAGCAGTTCTTC	CASSLTGTTIYNEQFF